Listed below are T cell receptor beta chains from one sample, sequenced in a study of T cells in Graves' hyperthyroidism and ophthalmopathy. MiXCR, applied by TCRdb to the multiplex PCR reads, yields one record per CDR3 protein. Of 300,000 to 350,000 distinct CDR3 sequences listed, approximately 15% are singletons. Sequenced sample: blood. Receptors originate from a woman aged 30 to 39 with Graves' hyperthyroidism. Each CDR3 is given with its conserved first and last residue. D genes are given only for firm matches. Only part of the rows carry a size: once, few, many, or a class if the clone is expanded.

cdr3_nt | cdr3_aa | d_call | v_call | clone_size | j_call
TGTGCCAGCAGTTACACTGACAGGGGGAATGAAAAACTGTTTTTT | CASSYTDRGNEKLFF | TRBD1 | TRBV6-5 | many | TRBJ1-4
TGTGCCAGCAGGGTAACAGGAAAAAACGAGCAGTACTTC | CASRVTGKNEQYF | NA | TRBV2 | many | TRBJ2-7
TGTGCCAGCAGCCCTGGGGGCAGGGTGATCACTGAAGCTTTCTTT | CASSPGGRVITEAFF | NA | TRBV5-4 | NA | TRBJ1-1
TGTGCCAGCAGAGGACAGCCGTCTGGAAACACCATATATTTT | CASRGQPSGNTIYF | NA | TRBV28 | few | TRBJ1-3
TGTGCCAGCAGTCTCCACCGACCCGACGATACGCAGTATTTT | CASSLHRPDDTQYF | NA | TRBV28 | many | TRBJ2-3
TGTGCCTGGAGTGGTCAGGGGACCGGGGAGCTGTTTTTT | CAWSGQGTGELFF | NA | TRBV30 | few | TRBJ2-2
TGTGCCAGCAGCCCCCCAGGGTGGGGAAATCAGCCCCAGCATTTT | CASSPPGWGNQPQHF | NA | TRBV7-9 | NA | TRBJ1-5
TGCGCCAGCAGCCAAGTATTCCGCAAGGCTGCCCTCGGGAACGAGCAGTACTTC | CASSQVFRKAALGNEQYF | NA | TRBV4-1 | NA | TRBJ2-7
TGCGCCAGCAGCTTGTATTTAACGCCCTGGACCGGGGAGCTGTTTTTT | CASSLYLTPWTGELFF | NA | TRBV5-1 | NA | TRBJ2-2
TGCAGTGCGATAAAGACTAGCGGGAGAGCTAATGAGCAGTTCTTC | CSAIKTSGRANEQFF | TRBD2 | TRBV20-1 | NA | TRBJ2-1
TGTGCCACCAGCATCCACAGGGGATCCTACAATGAGCAGTTCTTC | CATSIHRGSYNEQFF | TRBD1 | TRBV15 | few | TRBJ2-1
TGTGCCAGCAGCCAAGGGAGGCGAGGTTCTGGAAACACCATATATTTT | CASSQGRRGSGNTIYF | NA | TRBV3-1 | few | TRBJ1-3
TGTGCCAGCTCGCGCCAGGGAAGCGGGATAGCGTACGAGCAGTACTTC | CASSRQGSGIAYEQYF | TRBD2 | TRBV18 | many | TRBJ2-7
TGTGCCAGCAGCGACAGGACCTCTGGGGCCAACGCCCTGACTTTC | CASSDRTSGANALTF | NA | TRBV12-3/TRBV12-4 | NA | TRBJ2-6
TGTGCCAGCAGTTTAAGGACAGGGGGCAGCTATGGCTACACCTTC | CASSLRTGGSYGYTF | TRBD1 | TRBV12-3/TRBV12-4 | many | TRBJ1-2
TGTGCCAGCTCAGGGTTTGTGGAGACCCAGTACTTC | CASSGFVETQYF | NA | TRBV7-9 | few | TRBJ2-5
TGTGCTAGTGGTTTTTCTCTCTACAATGAGCAGTTCTTC | CASGFSLYNEQFF | NA | TRBV12-5 | many | TRBJ2-1